This passage covers 2 T cell receptor beta chains from one sample sequenced in a study of cytomegalovirus exposure and HLA in healthy donors (dated by TCRdb to about 2017). Library preparation used the immunoSEQ multiplex PCR assay. The multiplex PCR relied on a mix of 60 forward primers for TCR Vbeta segments and 13 reverse primers for TCR Jbeta segments. TCRdb holds this immuneACCESS table with in-frame rearrangements only. Some clones are missing; in checked studies, unresolved V genes explain under half, and the rest has no known cause. For this sample the table gives 59,000 or so clones, of which about 85% were detected only once. The ten biggest clones cover around a tenth of the sample. The sequenced material came from PBMCs. The receptors were sampled from a female donor in good health and CMV-seronegative.

The rearrangement links TRBV4-2 to TRBJ2-7; 11 positions match TRBD2. With V trimmed by 0 bases and J by 2 bases, 3 bases remained unmatched. The CDR3 totals 16 residues. Germline CDR1 is LGHNA and CDR2 is YNFKEQ. This CDR3 is CASSQEPGLAAYEQYF. CDR3 in DNA: TGTGCCAGCAGCCAAGAGCCGGGACTAGCGGCCTACGAGCAGTACTTC.

The chain has TRBV19 and TRBJ1-6; D is possibly TRBD1 (5 bases). The CDR3 extends over 17 amino acids. Germline CDR1 LNHDA, CDR2 SQIVND (reference sequence). Trimming pared 3 bases from V and 8 bases from J, leaving 20 bases between. The CDR3 sequence is CASSMITSDTFHSPLHF. CDR3 coding DNA: TGTGCCAGTAGTATGATCACCTCGGACACTTTCCATTCACCCCTCCACTTT.